By sample share, the clone carrying this T cell receptor beta chain is large. No antigen is known for it. A mixed TRB-A/B primer pool amplified rearranged TRB by multiplex touch-down PCR. TCRdb independently ran MiXCR on the multiplex PCR reads; one entry per CDR3 protein. The profile shows about 2,000 distinct CDR3 sequences, under 20% of them singletons. The CDR3 has 15 amino acids. V gave up 7 bases and J gave up 10 bases; unmatched junction bases: 13. CDR1 is LNHDA, CDR2 SQIVND, per germline (reference sequence). This entry is derived from a study of T cell repertoires in aging, cancer and after chemotherapy. Study-level background: Donors were grouped into six age bands spanning 30 or younger through 70 or older.

Amplification of TCR beta used genomic DNA extracted from peripheral blood. Study-level points and caveats: Rebound thymic output was suggested by rising median generation probability during chemotherapy in each cancer cohort.

The sample was blood. This TCR came from a human donor with a solid tumor. The rearrangement links TRBV19 to TRBJ1-6; 7 nucleotides agree with TRBD1. The chain's CDR3 is CASTSGEGAASPLHF. CDR3 sequence (DNA): TGTGCCAGTACCTCAGGGGAGGGGGCCGCCTCACCCCTCCACTTT.